This T cell receptor (beta chain) was sequenced for a study of T cell changes during pregnancy in multiple sclerosis. Assay used: immunoSEQ multiplex PCR; TCRdb lists only in-frame clones, some missing. Of around 130,000 clones listed, roughly 95% are singletons. The input for sequencing was peripheral blood, taken after pregnancy. The receptor was derived from a female donor with multiple sclerosis, enrolled in a pregnancy study.

The CDR3 sequence: CASSARQGVDYGYTF. The CDR3, as DNA: TGTGCCAGCAGTGCGAGACAGGGGGTTGACTATGGCTACACCTTC. This chain links TRBV6-4 with TRBJ1-2; 9 nucleotides align to TRBD1. Looked up from germline, CDR1 is MRHNA and CDR2 is SNTAGT. V dropped 4 bases and J dropped 3; count of bases not matched to a gene: 6. The CDR3 spans 15 residues.